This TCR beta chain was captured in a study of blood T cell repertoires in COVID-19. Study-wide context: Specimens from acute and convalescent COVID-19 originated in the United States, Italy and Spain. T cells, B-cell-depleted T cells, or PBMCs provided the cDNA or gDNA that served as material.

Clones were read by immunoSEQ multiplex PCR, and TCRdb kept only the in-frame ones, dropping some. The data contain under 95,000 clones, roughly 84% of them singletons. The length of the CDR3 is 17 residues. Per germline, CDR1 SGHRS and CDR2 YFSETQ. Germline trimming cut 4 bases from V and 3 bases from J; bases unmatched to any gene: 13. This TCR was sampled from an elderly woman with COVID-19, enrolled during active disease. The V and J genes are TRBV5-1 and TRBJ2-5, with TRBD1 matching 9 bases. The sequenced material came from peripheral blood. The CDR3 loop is CASSRYRGRALEETQYF. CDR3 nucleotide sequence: TGCGCCAGCAGCCGGTACAGGGGGCGAGCCCTAGAAGAGACCCAGTACTTC.